Given below is one T cell receptor (beta chain) in context. Its antigen is as yet unknown. The entry originates in a study of cytomegalovirus exposure and HLA in healthy donors. Study at large: Samples from HLA-typed donors yielded 65 million to 85 million unique TCRs in an early data release.

Study-wide results and limits: Apparent HLA restriction characterized most CMV-associated TCR beta chains in a later analysis. Donors were assumed by presence/absence analyses to have roughly uniform sequencing depth.

Both 60 Vbeta primers and 13 Jbeta primers went into the PCR. Here immunoSEQ multiplex PCR was the method, and the copy in TCRdb shows in-frame clones only, minus some. The sample carries about 150,000 clones, around 78% recorded once. As for the donors, each was a healthy bone marrow donor. Germline CDR1 SGHTA, CDR2 FQGTGA. The CDR3 loop spans 13 amino acids. V was shortened by 4 bases and J by 0 bases, with 4 bases between the two germline ends. This chain uses TRBV7-3 with TRBJ2-1; D unclear. The sequenced sample consisted of PBMCs. The origin of this receptor is a woman in her thirties or forties in good health and CMV-seronegative. CDR3 coding DNA: TGTGCCAGCAGCTCAGACTCCTACAATGAGCAGTTCTTC. This codes for CASSSDSYNEQFF.